Shown below are 22 T cell receptor beta chains from a single sample sequenced in a study of shared clonotypes between healthy human individuals. Sequenced by immunoSEQ multiplex PCR; TCRdb stores in-frame clones only, minus some. The sample yields 470,000 or so clones, 81% seen once. Sequencing used PBMCs. The source of these receptors is a woman between 40 and 55 years old in good health. Some clones in this sample may be carry-over from other donors' samples.

A note on this clone: A far larger clone is one base from this, pointing to a likely read error. The rearrangement links TRBV10-3 to TRBJ1-5, with 9 bases aligning to TRBD1. CDR3 length: 16 residues. From germline, CDR1 is ENHRY and CDR2 SYGVKD. CDR3 in amino acids: CAISESGDRVNKPQHF. The CDR3 nucleotides are TGTGCCATCAGTGAGTCAGGGGACAGGGTCAATAAGCCCCAGCATTTT.

The chain combines TRBV11-2 with TRBJ2-7; 9 bases are a match to TRBD1. V shed 3 bases, J shed 2 bases, and the junction held 8 bases outside the gene matches. CDR3 length: 16 amino acids. Germline V lookup: CDR1 SGHAT, CDR2 FQNNGV. CDR3 sequence (DNA): TGTGCCAGCAGCTTTCAACCGGGACAGGGCACCTACGAGCAGTACTTC. The encoded protein is CASSFQPGQGTYEQYF.

The gene calls are TRBV19 and TRBJ1-5; D unresolved. CDR1 is LNHDA and CDR2 is SQIVND in the germline V gene (reference sequence). This CDR3 spans 13 amino acids. V was cut by 4 bases and J by 9 bases, with 13 bases left in between. CDR3 coding DNA: TGTGCCAGTAGTACCCAACACGGACGGCCCCAGCATTTT. Its translation: CASSTQHGRPQHF.

This clone has just one count. The CDR3 sequence: CASSEGQGVYYTF. The CDR3 nucleotides read TGTGCCAGCAGCGAGGGACAGGGCGTTTACTACACCTTC. The rearrangement links TRBV9 to TRBJ1-2, with TRBD1 matching 9 bases. With V trimmed by 3 bases and J by 10 bases, 7 bases remained unmatched. The CDR3 totals 13 residues. Germline-derived CDR1 and CDR2 are SGDLS and YYNGEE.

V gene TRBV5-6 combines with J gene TRBJ2-4; D unclear. The V gene's germline CDR1 is SGHDT and CDR2 YYEEEE. The CDR3 is 11 amino acids. The V gene lost 0 bases and the J gene lost 8 bases, with 3 bases spanning the gap. The CDR3, as DNA: TGTGCCAGCAGCTTGGGGCACATTCAGTACTTC. Amino acids: CASSLGHIQYF. Full variable domain (rest looked up from reference TRBV5-6 and TRBJ2-4): DAGVTQSPTHLIKTRGQQVTLRCSPKSGHDTVSWYQQALGQGPQFIFQYYEEEERQRGNFPDRFSGHQFPNYSSELNVNALLLGDSALYLCASSLGHIQYFGAGTRLSVL.

This chain uses TRBV29-1 with TRBJ2-5; possible D gene TRBD2, 7 bases. The V gene's germline CDR1 is SQVTM and CDR2 ANQGSEA. The CDR3 totals 12 residues. Trimming removed 7 bases from V and 1 base from J, with 10 bases in between. As DNA, the CDR3 is TGCAGCGGCGGGGGCTTCCAAGAGACCCAGTACTTC. Residues: CSGGGFQETQYF.

Comment on this clone: A junction boundary mismatches the germline segment, possibly from a read error. The V and J genes are TRBV29-1 and TRBJ2-4; 7 bases match TRBD2. The CDR3 extends over 15 amino acids. Germline loops: CDR1 SQVTM, CDR2 ANQGSEA. The CDR3 loop is CSVEEGASTSGEAIF. For the CDR3, the DNA is TGCAGCGTTGAAGAAGGGGCTAGCACAAGCGGGGAGGCGATCTTC.

Turning to this clone: One base separates it from a far larger clone, so it is likely a read error. V gene TRBV30 combines with J gene TRBJ2-3; perhaps TRBD2 as D (6 bases). Germline V gives CDR1 GTSNPN, CDR2 SVGIG (reference sequence). This CDR3 is 15 amino acids long. The CDR3 bases are TGTACCTGGGGTCGGGCGGGAAGAGGAACAGATACGCAGTATTTT. Amino acids: CTWGRAGRGTDTQYF.

The CDR3 is CASSFGVGGGTDTQYF. CDR3 in DNA: TGTGCCAGCAGTTTTGGGGTGGGGGGAGGCACAGATACGCAGTATTTT. This chain joins TRBV27 and TRBJ2-3, with D possibly TRBD2 on 6 matching bases. CDR3 length: 16 residues. V was clipped by 3 bases and J by 1 base, with 14 bases between them. CDR1 and CDR2 (germline): MNHEY, SMNVEV (reference sequence).

CDR3 bases: TGTGCCAGTAGTATGAGAGGGACAGGGCTGAACACTGAAGCTTTCTTT. Its protein is CASSMRGTGLNTEAFF. The chain is built from TRBV19 and TRBJ1-1, with TRBD1 matching 9 bases. CDR3 length equals 16 residues. With V trimmed by 3 bases and J by 0 bases, 5 bases remained unmatched. Germline CDR1 LNHDA, CDR2 SQIVND (reference sequence).

For this clone: A read error is possible here, since a much larger clone lies one base away. The same CDR3 can be traced to other DNA sequences in this sample. The V and J genes are TRBV5-4 and TRBJ2-1; 8 nucleotides agree with TRBD1. CDR3 length: 15 residues. CDR1 is SGHNT and CDR2 is YYREEE in the germline V gene (reference sequence). The CDR3: CASSSGTGGYNEQFF. The CDR3 nucleotides read TGTGCTAGCAGCTCCGGGACAGGAGGTTACAATGAGCAGTTCTTC.

This clone was counted a single time. The CDR3 is CASSPQISNQPQHF. The CDR3 DNA reads as TGCGCCAGCAGCCCCCAGATTAGCAATCAGCCCCAGCATTTT. J is TRBJ1-5 and V is TRBV4-1; D is ambiguous. Germline V gene data show CDR1 as MGHRA and CDR2 as YSYEKL. The ends were cut back, 4 bases at V and 0 bases at J, with 7 bases in the middle. The CDR3 consists of 14 residues.

About this clone: Given a much more abundant clone one base away, this may be a read error. The J gene is TRBJ2-1, the V gene TRBV6-1; D call uncertain. This CDR3 spans 16 amino acids. Looked up from germline, CDR1 is MNHNS and CDR2 is SASEGT. The CDR3 bases are TGTGCCAGCAGTGAAGCGCCCACAGTTTCCAATCTGGAGCAGCTCTTC. This translates into CASSEAPTVSNLEQLF.

With respect to this clone: This likely traces to a read error, being one base from a far larger clone. V gene TRBV11-2 combines with J gene TRBJ2-7; TRBD2 agrees at 11 bases. In germline, CDR1 is SGHAT, CDR2 FQNNGV. The CDR3 is 15 amino acids. DNA for the CDR3: TGTGCCAGCAGCTTAGCCCGGACTAGCGGGTACGAGCGGTACTTC. It is translated as CASSLARTSGYERYF.

About this clone itself: It differs at one base from a far larger clone, so likely a read error. The chain links TRBV6-5 to TRBJ2-7; D is undetermined. The length of the CDR3 is 13 residues. Looked up from germline, CDR1 is MNHEY and CDR2 is SVGAGI. The CDR3 sequence is CASSYTATYEQSF. DNA for the CDR3: TGTGCCAGCAGTTATACGGCGACCTACGAGCAGTCCTTC.

Details on this clone: The likely explanation is a read error, given a far larger clone one base away. Other DNA sequences in this sample translate to the same CDR3. The V gene is TRBV9, the J gene TRBJ1-2, with TRBD1 identical over 10 bases. There are 15 residues in the CDR3. Germline loops: CDR1 SGDLS, CDR2 YYNGEE. J lost 7 bases, V lost 4 bases, and 10 bases had no gene match. The DNA of the CDR3 is TGTGCCAGCAGCCAGACGGCCGGGACAGGGGCTGGCTACACCTTC. It encodes CASSQTAGTGAGYTF.

The chain uses TRBV5-5 and TRBJ2-5; tentative D call: TRBD2 (6 bases). With 2 bases removed from V and 5 bases from J, the gap between germline ends came to 13 bases. The germline V gene encodes CDR1 SGHKS and CDR2 YYEKEE (reference sequence). CDR3 length: 14 amino acids. CDR3 sequence reads: CASSFGLLRETQYF. Written as DNA, the CDR3 is TGTGCCAGCAGCTTCGGACTATTACGGGAGACCCAGTACTTC.

V and J are TRBV5-1 and TRBJ2-6; D call uncertain. With 10 bases removed from V and 1 base from J, the gap between germline ends came to 9 bases. CDR3 length: 13 residues. Germline CDR1 SGHRS, CDR2 YFSETQ. CDR3 residues: CASLESGANVLTF. DNA for the CDR3: TGCGCCTCTCTGGAGTCTGGGGCCAACGTCCTGACTTTC.

The V gene is TRBV10-3, the J gene TRBJ2-7; D gene ambiguous. The germline CDR1 and CDR2 sequences are ENHRY and SYGVKD. Between the trimmed V and J ends, which lost 8 bases and 2 bases, there was a span of 10 bases. CDR3 size: 12 residues. The CDR3 nucleotides read TGTGCCATCTCGGGCACAACCTACGAGCAGTACTTC. It translates to CAISGTTYEQYF.

The rearrangement joins TRBV18 to TRBJ1-1, with a possible D match to TRBD1 (5 bases). This CDR3 region has 14 residues. The V and J ends lost 3 bases and 5 bases respectively, with 13 bases between them. Germline CDR1 is KGHSH and CDR2 is LQKENI. The CDR3 DNA follows: TGTGCCAGCTCACCCACGGTGGGACGGACTGAAGCTTTCTTT. The encoded protein is CASSPTVGRTEAFF.

This chain links TRBV2 with TRBJ2-2; D gene ambiguous. The germline V and J ends were trimmed by 3 bases and 7 bases, with 9 bases remaining between them. The CDR3 contains 13 residues. Per the germline V gene, CDR1 is SNHLY and CDR2 is FYNNEI. The CDR3 nucleotides are TGTGCCAGCAGTGACGAGTGGGGCGGGGAGCTGTTTTTT. Its translation: CASSDEWGGELFF.

This clone was recorded only once. This rearrangement joins TRBV28 to TRBJ2-7; D unclear. This CDR3 has 13 amino acids. Germline CDR1 and CDR2: MDHEN and SYDVKM. Trimming took 5 bases from V and 3 from J, leaving 11 bases between them. CDR3 protein: CASSLRPYYEQYF. CDR3 sequence (DNA): TGTGCCAGCAGTCTCAGACCCTACTACGAGCAGTACTTC.